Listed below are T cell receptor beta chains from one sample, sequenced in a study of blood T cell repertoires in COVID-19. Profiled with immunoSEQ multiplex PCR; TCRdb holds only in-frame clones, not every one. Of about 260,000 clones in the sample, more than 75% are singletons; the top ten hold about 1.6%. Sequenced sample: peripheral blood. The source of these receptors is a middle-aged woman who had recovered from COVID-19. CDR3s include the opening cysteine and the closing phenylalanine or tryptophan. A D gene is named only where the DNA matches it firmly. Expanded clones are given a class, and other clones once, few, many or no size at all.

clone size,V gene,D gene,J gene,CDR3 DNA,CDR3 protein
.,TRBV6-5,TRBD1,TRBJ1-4,TGTGCCAGCAGTTACTACCCCGGGACAGGGGACGAAAAACTGTTTTTT,CASSYYPGTGDEKLFF
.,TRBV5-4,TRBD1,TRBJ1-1,TGTGCCAGCAGCAAGGGGACAGCTCCTATGAACACTGAAGCTTTCTTT,CASSKGTAPMNTEAFF
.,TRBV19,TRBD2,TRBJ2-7,TGTGCCGGAACCCAGACTAGCGGGACCTACGAGCAGTACTTC,CAGTQTSGTYEQYF
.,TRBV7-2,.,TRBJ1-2,TGTGCCAGCAGCTTACCCGGTGGCTATGGCTACACCTTC,CASSLPGGYGYTF
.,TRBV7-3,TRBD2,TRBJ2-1,TGTGCCAGCAGCCCAGCGGGACTCACCACCAATGAGCAGTTCTTC,CASSPAGLTTNEQFF
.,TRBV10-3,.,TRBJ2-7,TGTGCCATCTCCCCTGAGGGCTACGAGCAGTACTTC,CAISPEGYEQYF
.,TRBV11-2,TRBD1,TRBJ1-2,TGTGCCAGCAGCCCCCCCCTGGACAGGGTCTTCTATGGCTACACCTTC,CASSPPLDRVFYGYTF
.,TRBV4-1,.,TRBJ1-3,TGCGCCAGCAGCCAAGACGGTTCGGGGGCTGGAAACACCATATATTTT,CASSQDGSGAGNTIYF
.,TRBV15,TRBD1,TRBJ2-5,TGTGCCACCAGCAGAGAAACAGGGGGACAAGAGACCCAGTACTTC,CATSRETGGQETQYF
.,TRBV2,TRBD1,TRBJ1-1,TGTGCCAGCAGAGTGACAGGGATGAACACTGAAGCTTTCTTT,CASRVTGMNTEAFF
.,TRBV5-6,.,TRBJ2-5,TGTGCCAGCAGCTTGGGACTTCTGCGAGCCCAGTACTTC,CASSLGLLRAQYF
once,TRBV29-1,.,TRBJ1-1,TGCAGCGTTGGTCCGGGGAACCTGAACACTGAAGCTTTCTTT,CSVGPGNLNTEAFF
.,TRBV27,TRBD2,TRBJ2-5,TGTGCCAGCTGGGGGACTAGCGGGCCCGAGGCCCAGTACTTC,CASWGTSGPEAQYF
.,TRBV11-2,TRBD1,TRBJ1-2,TGTGCCAGCAGCGCTAGCAGGGGGCCGGGAGGCTACACCTTC,CASSASRGPGGYTF
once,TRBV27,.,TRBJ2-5,TGTGCCAGCAGTTCCCGCGGCCAAGAGACCCAGTACTTC,CASSSRGQETQYF
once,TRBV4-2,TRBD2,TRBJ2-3,TGTGCCAGCAGCCAAGGCCGGGACTACTCTTCAGATACGCAGTATTTT,CASSQGRDYSSDTQYF
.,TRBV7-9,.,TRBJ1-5,TGTGCCAGCAGCTTAATCGGCAGGGGAGATCAGCCCCAGCATTTT,CASSLIGRGDQPQHF
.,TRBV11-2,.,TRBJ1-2,TGTGCCAGCAGCTTAGGGGCAGACCACTATGGCTACACCTTC,CASSLGADHYGYTF
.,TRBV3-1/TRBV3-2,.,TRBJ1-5,TGTGCCAGCAGCCAAGATCTCGATCAGCCCCAGCATTTT,CASSQDLDQPQHF
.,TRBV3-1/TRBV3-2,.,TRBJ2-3,TGTGCCAGCAGCAACCTAAACACAGATACGCAGTATTTT,CASSNLNTDTQYF
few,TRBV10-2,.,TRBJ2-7,TGCGCCAGCAGAACCATGGCGGCCTCCTACGAGCAGTACTTC,CASRTMAASYEQYF
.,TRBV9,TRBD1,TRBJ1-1,TGTGCCAGCAGCTTGGGGGGACAGTTGGAAGCTTTCTTT,CASSLGGQLEAFF
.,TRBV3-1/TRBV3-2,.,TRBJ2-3,TGTGCCAGCAGCCTACCCGGGGGGCCCACAGATACGCAGTATTTT,CASSLPGGPTDTQYF
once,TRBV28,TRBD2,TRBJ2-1,TGTGCCAGCAGTCTAGCGGGGAACTACAATGAGCAGTTCTTC,CASSLAGNYNEQFF
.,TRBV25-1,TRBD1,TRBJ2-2,TGTGCCAGCACCCGGACAGGAAACACCGGGGAGCTGTTTTTT,CASTRTGNTGELFF
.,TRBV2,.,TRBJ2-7,TGTGCCAGCAGTGAAGCTAGCTACGAGCAGTACTTC,CASSEASYEQYF
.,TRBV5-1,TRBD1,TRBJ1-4,TGCGCCAGGACCACGCCCCGGGACAGGGACGAAAAACTGTTTTTT,CARTTPRDRDEKLFF